This TCR beta chain was recorded in a study of T-cell reconstitution after alpha-beta-depleted transplantation in children. Study results and limitations: In patients about two months after transplant, alpha-beta T cells reportedly arose from several hundred expanded graft clones. It was newly produced T cells that mostly accounted for T-cell counts and diversity one year after transplant.

Germline-derived CDR1 and CDR2 are DFQATT and SNEGSKA (reference sequence). Between the trimmed V and J ends, which lost 1 base and 7 bases, there was a span of 10 bases. The CDR3 loop spans 13 amino acids. For TCRbeta, the library was prepared with unique molecular identifiers. Via MiXCR, TCRdb re-called the PCR reads, giving one row per CDR3 protein. The sample has about 490,000 distinct CDR3 sequences, about 10% seen once. This clonotype occurred many times. The target antigen is unknown. This sequence originates from a child aged 2-15 years with inherited bone marrow failure, due to receive a stem cell transplant. The V and J genes are TRBV20-1 and TRBJ2-2; possibly TRBD1 for D (6 bases). Specimen: PBMCs, collected before TCRalphabeta/CD19-depleted stem cell transplant. CDR3 in amino acids: CSARAGDDGELFF. CDR3 bases: TGCAGTGCTAGAGCAGGGGACGACGGGGAGCTGTTTTTT.